Reported below is one T cell receptor beta chain. This clone's antigen is unknown. Base quality data are lacking; no much larger clone is found one base away. CDR1 and CDR2 are drawn from the germline V gene (reference sequence): GTSNPN, SVGIG. V gives up 2 bases and J gives up 6 bases, and the segment between their germline ends measures 8 bases. Measured from the cysteine to the phenylalanine, the CDR3 is 12 residues long. CDR3 DNA is the only sequence kept; it has 36 bases, read in frame from the first base. The immunoSEQ Assay, a bias-controlled multiplex PCR, was used to amplify TCRbeta CDR3 regions from genomic DNA. On the study's bioinformatics: Within the assay, amplification of reference gene primers was used to estimate how many nucleated cells each sample contained. Sequence reads were collapsed and filtered to measure the absolute abundance of every unique TCRbeta CDR3 rearrangement. For each sample, productive Simpson clonality was calculated by taking the square root of Simpson's diversity index across productive rearrangements. Imported from immuneACCESS, the table was reduced by TCRdb to in-frame sequences with V and J called. These copies leave out some clones; in studies compared against another copy, an unresolved V gene accounts for under half, and the cause of the remainder is not known. V and J calls and clone size are as listed in that table; D and trimming were resolved from the DNA. The sample includes 51,000 or so clones, with approximately 82% observed a single time. Over 6% of the sample rests with the top ten.

This record comes from a study of blood T cell repertoires in COVID-19 (dated by TCRdb to the early 2020s). Some background on the complete study: The collaborator samples originated in the United States, Italy and Spain and spanned the acute and convalescent phases of COVID-19. The prospective study material was composed of cDNA or gDNA derived from T cells, B-cell-depleted T cells, or PBMCs. Subjects who had been exposed to COVID-19, were actively infected with it, or had recovered from it provided the deeply sampled blood TCRbeta repertoires that made up the dataset. A freely available public database, intended as a resource for researchers studying the immune response to SARS-CoV-2, is where the repertoires were released. Samples were obtained from the ongoing ImmuneRACE study (first 160 participants) and from some 1,300 subjects provided by 6 global collaborators. Nearly every sample came with metadata listing a de-identified subject ID, COVID-19 status, age in years and sex. Where available, HLA class I and class II types were obtained from metadata supplied by the sample provider rather than from assay-based typing.

Collaborating institutions collected whole blood in K2EDTA tubes following their own protocols. For TCRbeta analysis, collaborators shipped samples in one of three forms: frozen whole blood, isolated PBMCs, or DNA extracted from either of those sample types. On the study overall, not on this receptor specifically: Clinical and demographic metadata were provided uncurated, with the amount varying by source and participant.

The sequence was collected from a man aged 65 to 85 with active COVID-19. The chain joins TRBV30 to TRBJ1-5; a weak D assignment points to TRBD1 (5 bases agree). Sequencing was carried out using peripheral blood. The CDR3 reads as follows: CAWSSGLQPQHF. The nucleotide sequence is given as TGTGCCTGGAGTTCAGGGCTTCAGCCCCAGCATTTT.